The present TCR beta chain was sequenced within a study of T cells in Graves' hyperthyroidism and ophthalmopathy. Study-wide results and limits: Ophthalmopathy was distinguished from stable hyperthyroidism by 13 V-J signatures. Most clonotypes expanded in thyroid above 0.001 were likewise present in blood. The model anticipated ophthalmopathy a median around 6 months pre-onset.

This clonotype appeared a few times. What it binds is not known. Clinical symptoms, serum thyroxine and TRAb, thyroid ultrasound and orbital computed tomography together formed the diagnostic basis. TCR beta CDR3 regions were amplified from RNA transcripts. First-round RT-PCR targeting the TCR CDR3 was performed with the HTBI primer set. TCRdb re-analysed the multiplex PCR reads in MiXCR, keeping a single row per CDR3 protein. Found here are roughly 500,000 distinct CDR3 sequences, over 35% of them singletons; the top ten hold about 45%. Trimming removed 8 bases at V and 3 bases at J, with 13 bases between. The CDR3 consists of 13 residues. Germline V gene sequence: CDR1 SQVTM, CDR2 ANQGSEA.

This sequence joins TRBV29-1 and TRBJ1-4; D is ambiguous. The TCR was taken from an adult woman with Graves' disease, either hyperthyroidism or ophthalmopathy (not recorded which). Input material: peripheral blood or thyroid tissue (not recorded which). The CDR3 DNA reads TGCAGCTTGGACCGGGAACCTAATGAAAAACTGTTTTTT. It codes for CSLDREPNEKLFF.